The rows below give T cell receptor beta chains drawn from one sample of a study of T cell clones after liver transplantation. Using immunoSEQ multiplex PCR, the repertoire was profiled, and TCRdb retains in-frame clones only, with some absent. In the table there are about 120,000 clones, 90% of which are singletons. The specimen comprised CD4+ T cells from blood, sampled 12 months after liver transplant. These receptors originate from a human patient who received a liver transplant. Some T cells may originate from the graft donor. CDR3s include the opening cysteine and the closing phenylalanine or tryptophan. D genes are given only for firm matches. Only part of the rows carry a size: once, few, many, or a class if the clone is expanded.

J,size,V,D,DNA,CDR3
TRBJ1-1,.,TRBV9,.,TGTGCCAGCAGCACAACCTATGAGAGCACTGAAGCTTTCTTT,CASSTTYESTEAFF
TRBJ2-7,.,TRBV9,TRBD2,TGTGCCAGCAGCGTAGGGGGGACTAGCGGCTACGAGCAGTACTTC,CASSVGGTSGYEQYF
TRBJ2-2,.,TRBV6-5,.,TGTGCCAGCAGTTACGGCAGCCCAAACACCGGGGAGCTGTTTTTT,CASSYGSPNTGELFF
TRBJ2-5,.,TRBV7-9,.,TGTGCCAGCAGCTCCCTCGGAGCCGAGACCCAGTACTTC,CASSSLGAETQYF
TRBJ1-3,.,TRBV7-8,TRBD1,TGTGCCAGCAGCCCCAGGATGAGGGGGCTTGCGTTATCATCTGGAAACACCATATATTTT,CASSPRMRGLALSSGNTIYF
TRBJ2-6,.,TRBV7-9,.,TGTGCCAGCAGCTCTGGGGAGTACTCTGGGGCCAACGTCCTGACTTTC,CASSSGEYSGANVLTF
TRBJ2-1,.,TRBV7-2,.,TGTGCCAGCAGCAATGGGGGAGGCTCCTACAATGAGCAGTTCTTC,CASSNGGGSYNEQFF
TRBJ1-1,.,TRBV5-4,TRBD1,TGTGCCAGCACCCTGGACAGGGTAAACACTGAAGCTTTCTTT,CASTLDRVNTEAFF
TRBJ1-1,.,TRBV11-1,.,TGTGCCAGTAGGAGCATGTCCATGAACACTGAAGCTTTCTTT,CASRSMSMNTEAFF
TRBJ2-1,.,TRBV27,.,TGTGCCAGCAGTCTCGAAAGCGGGCTCTACAATGAGCAGTTCTTC,CASSLESGLYNEQFF
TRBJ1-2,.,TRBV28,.,TGTGCCAGCAGTTTACCGGGGGCGTACTATGGCTACACCTTC,CASSLPGAYYGYTF
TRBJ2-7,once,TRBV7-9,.,TGTGCCAGCAGCTTCGAGTTAGGGGCAGACGAGCAGTACTTC,CASSFELGADEQYF
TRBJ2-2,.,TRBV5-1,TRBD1,TGCGCCAGCAGCTTGCAACAGGGGGACACCGGGGAGCTGTTTTTT,CASSLQQGDTGELFF
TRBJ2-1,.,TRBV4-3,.,TGCGCCAGCAGCCAAGTCGGGACTTCTAAGGAGCTTAGCTTTGAGCAGTTCTTC,CASSQVGTSKELSFEQFF
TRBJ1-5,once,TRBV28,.,TGTGCCATTGGGCCACTTAGCAATCAGCCCCAGCATTTT,CAIGPLSNQPQHF
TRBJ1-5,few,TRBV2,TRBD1,TGTGCCAGCAGAGGGACAGGGAGAGATCAGCCCCAGCATTTT,CASRGTGRDQPQHF
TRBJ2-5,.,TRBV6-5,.,TGTGCCAGCAGCGCCCACTCCAAGGGTGTGGAGACCCAGTACTTC,CASSAHSKGVETQYF
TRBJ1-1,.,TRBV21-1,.,TGTGCCAGCAGCAAAGTGAGGGGAGGAGGCACTGAAGCTTTCTTT,CASSKVRGGGTEAFF
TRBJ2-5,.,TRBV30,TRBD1,TGTGCCTGGAGGGGTGGTGGGACAGGCCAAGAGACCCAGTACTTC,CAWRGGGTGQETQYF
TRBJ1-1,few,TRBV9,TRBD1,TGTGCCAGCAGCGTAGCCCCGGCCGGGACAGCTGAAGCTTTCTTT,CASSVAPAGTAEAFF
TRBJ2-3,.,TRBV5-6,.,TGTGCCAGCAGCTTGGAATCTGATACGCAGTATTTT,CASSLESDTQYF
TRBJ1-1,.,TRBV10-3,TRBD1,TGTGCCATCATCTGGGACAGCGACACTGAAGCTTTCTTT,CAIIWDSDTEAFF
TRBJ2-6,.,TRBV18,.,TGTGCCAGCTCACCAATCCCTCCCTCTGGGGCCAACGTCCTGACTTTC,CASSPIPPSGANVLTF
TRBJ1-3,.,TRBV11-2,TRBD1,TGTGCCAGCAGCTTAGTGGGACAGGGGTATAACACCATATATTTT,CASSLVGQGYNTIYF
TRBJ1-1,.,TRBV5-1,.,TGCGCCAGCAGCTTGGTGTCCGGGGGGACCACTGAAGCTTTCTTT,CASSLVSGGTTEAFF
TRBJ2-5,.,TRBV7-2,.,TGTGCCAGCAGCTTACCCGCTCCCCGGGAGCAGTACTTC,CASSLPAPREQYF
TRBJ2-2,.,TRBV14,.,TGTGCCAGCAGCCAAGAGAAGCACAGGACGAACACCGGGGAGCTGTTTTTT,CASSQEKHRTNTGELFF
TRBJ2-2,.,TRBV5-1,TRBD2,TGCGCCAGCAGCATTGGGACTAGCGGGATATCCGGGGAGCTGTTTTTT,CASSIGTSGISGELFF
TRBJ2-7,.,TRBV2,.,TGTGCCAGCAGTCCGGCCCTGGGGAGGGAGCAGTACTTC,CASSPALGREQYF
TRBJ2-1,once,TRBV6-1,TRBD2,TGTGCCAGCAGTGACCCCCTAGCGGGAGGAGGCAATGAGCAGTTCTTC,CASSDPLAGGGNEQFF
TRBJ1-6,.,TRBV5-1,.,TGCGCCAGCAGTAATGAAGCGGGCAGGGGATATTCACCCCTCCACTTT,CASSNEAGRGYSPLHF
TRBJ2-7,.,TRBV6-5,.,TGTGCCAGCAGTTATTCAGGTCCCCCCTACGAGCAGTACTTC,CASSYSGPPYEQYF
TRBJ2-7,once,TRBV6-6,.,TGTGCCAGCAGCGGCGGAGTAGCGGACTCCTACGAGCAGTACTTC,CASSGGVADSYEQYF
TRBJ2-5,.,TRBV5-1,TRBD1,TGCGCCAGCAGCCCGGGACAGGCCAACCAAGAGACCCAGTACTTC,CASSPGQANQETQYF
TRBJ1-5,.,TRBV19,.,TGTGCCAGTAGTGACAGGAGGGATCAGCCCCAGCATTTT,CASSDRRDQPQHF
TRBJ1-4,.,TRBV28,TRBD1,TGTGCCAGCAGTCTACCGGGACAGGGAAACGAAAAACTGTTTTTT,CASSLPGQGNEKLFF
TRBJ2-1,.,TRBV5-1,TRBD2,TGCGCCAGCAGCCCACGGACTAGCGGGAGGGACAATGAGCAGTTCTTC,CASSPRTSGRDNEQFF
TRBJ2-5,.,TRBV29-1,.,TGCAGCGTTGACGGGGAGACTAGAGAAGAGACCCAGTACTTC,CSVDGETREETQYF
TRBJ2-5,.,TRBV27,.,TGTGCCAGCAGTTATGGGGGAACTCGAGAGACCCAGTACTTC,CASSYGGTRETQYF
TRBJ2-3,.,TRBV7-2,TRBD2,TGTGCCAGCAGCTTTAAGCGGGAGAGGGCAGATACGCAGTATTTT,CASSFKRERADTQYF
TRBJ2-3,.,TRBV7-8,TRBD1,TGTGCCAGCAGCCCGACAGGGGAAGATACGCAGTATTTT,CASSPTGEDTQYF
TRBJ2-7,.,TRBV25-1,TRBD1,TGTGCCAGCAGAGGACAGGGTAGGACCTACGAGCAGTACTTC,CASRGQGRTYEQYF
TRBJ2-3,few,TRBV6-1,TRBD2,TGTGCCAGCATCAACAGTAGGCCTAGCGGTACGCAGTATTTT,CASINSRPSGTQYF
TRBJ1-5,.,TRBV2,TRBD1,TGTGCCAGCAGCGCCGCGACAGGGCGGAATCAGCCCCAGCATTTT,CASSAATGRNQPQHF
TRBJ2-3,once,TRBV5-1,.,TGCGCCAGCAGCTTGGCCGAAGCCCCTGGCAGCACAGATACGCAGTATTTT,CASSLAEAPGSTDTQYF
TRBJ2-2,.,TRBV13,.,TGTGCCAGCAGCTTAGAGGCGGTCCCCGGGGAGCTGTTTTTT,CASSLEAVPGELFF
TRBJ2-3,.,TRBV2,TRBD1,TGTGCCAGAGGGACAGGGGTGAGGACAGATACGCAGTATTTT,CARGTGVRTDTQYF
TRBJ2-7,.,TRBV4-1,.,TGCGCCAGCAGCAGGGCCCCATCAATAGGCGACGAGCAGTACTTC,CASSRAPSIGDEQYF
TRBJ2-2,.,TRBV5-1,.,TGCGCCAGCAGCCGCGGGACAAATACCGGGGAGCTGTTTTTT,CASSRGTNTGELFF
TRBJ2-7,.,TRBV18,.,TGTGCCAGCTCCCCTAGCCCGGGCCGCGGGTACGAGCAGTACTTC,CASSPSPGRGYEQYF
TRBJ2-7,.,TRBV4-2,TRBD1,TGTGCCAGCAGCGACGGGACAGGCTCCTACGAGCAGTACTTC,CASSDGTGSYEQYF
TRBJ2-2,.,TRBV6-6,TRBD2,TGTGCCAGCTCGGGGGGAGCAGCGAACACCGGGGAGCTGTTTTTT,CASSGGAANTGELFF
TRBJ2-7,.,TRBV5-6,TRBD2,TGTGCCAGCAGCTTGCTAGCGGGTTCCTCCTACGAGCAGTACTTC,CASSLLAGSSYEQYF
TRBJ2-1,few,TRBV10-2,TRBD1,TGCGCCAGCTCCAGACAGGGTCATGGCAATGAGCAGTTCTTC,CASSRQGHGNEQFF
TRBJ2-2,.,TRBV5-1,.,TGCGCCAGCAGCTTGACCCCCGCCAGAAACACCGGGGAGCTGTTTTTT,CASSLTPARNTGELFF